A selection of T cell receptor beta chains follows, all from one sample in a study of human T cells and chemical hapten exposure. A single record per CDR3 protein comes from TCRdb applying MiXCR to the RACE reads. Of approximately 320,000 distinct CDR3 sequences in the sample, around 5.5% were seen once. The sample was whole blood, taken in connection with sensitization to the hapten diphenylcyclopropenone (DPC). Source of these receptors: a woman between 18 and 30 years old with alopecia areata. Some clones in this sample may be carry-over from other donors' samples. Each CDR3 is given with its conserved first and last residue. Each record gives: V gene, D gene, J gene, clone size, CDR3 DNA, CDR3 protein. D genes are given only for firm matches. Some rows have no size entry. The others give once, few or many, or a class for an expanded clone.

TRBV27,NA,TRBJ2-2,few,TGTGCCAGCAGTGCCCACGGACAGCTCATGAACACCGGGGAGCTGTTTTTT,CASSAHGQLMNTGELFF
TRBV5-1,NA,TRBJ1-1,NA,TGCGCCAGCAAAACAGAGAGTACGACCACTGAAGCTTTCTTT,CASKTESTTTEAFF
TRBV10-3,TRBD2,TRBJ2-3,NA,TGTGCCATCAGCGGGAGCGGGGAGAGCACAGATACGCAGTATTTT,CAISGSGESTDTQYF
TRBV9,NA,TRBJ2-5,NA,TGTGCCAGCAGCGTAGATCAGGACAGCAAAGAGACCCAGTACTTC,CASSVDQDSKETQYF
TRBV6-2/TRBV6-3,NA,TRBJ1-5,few,TGTGCCAGCAGCTCGACGTATCAGCCCCAGCATTTT,CASSSTYQPQHF
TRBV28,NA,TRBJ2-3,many,TGTGCCAGCAGCCCCTTACCCGATACGCAGTATTTT,CASSPLPDTQYF
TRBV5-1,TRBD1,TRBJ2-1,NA,TGCGCCAGCAGCTTTACAGGGGCAAACTCCTACAATGAGCAGTTCTTC,CASSFTGANSYNEQFF
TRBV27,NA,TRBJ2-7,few,TGTGCCAGCAGTTTGGGCGGGGTAACCTACGAGCAGTACTTC,CASSLGGVTYEQYF
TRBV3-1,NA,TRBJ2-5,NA,TGTGCCAGCAGCCAAGAATCCGGGACCCAGTACTTC,CASSQESGTQYF
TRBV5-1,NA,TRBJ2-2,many,TGCGCCAGCAGACCCTCAGGGGCGTCCGGGGAGCTGTTTTTT,CASRPSGASGELFF
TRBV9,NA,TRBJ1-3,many,TGTGCCAGCAGCGTAGAGGACGGCTCTGGAAACACCATATATTTT,CASSVEDGSGNTIYF
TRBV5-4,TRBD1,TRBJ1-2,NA,TGTGCCAGCAGCGCCTGGACAGGGGGCGGAGATGGCTACACCTTC,CASSAWTGGGDGYTF
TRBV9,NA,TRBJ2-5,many,TGTGCCAGCAGCGTAGCCGGGGGCGGAGAGACCCAGTACTTC,CASSVAGGGETQYF
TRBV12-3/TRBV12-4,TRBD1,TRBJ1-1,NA,TGTGCCAGCAGCCGTATCGGACAGGGGCAAACTGAAGCTTTCTTT,CASSRIGQGQTEAFF
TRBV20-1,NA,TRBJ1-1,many,TGCAGTGCTATAGTTCGGAACACTGAAGCTTTCTTT,CSAIVRNTEAFF
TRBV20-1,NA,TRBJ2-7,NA,TGCAGTGCTTTGACCCACACGTCCTACGAGCAGTACTTC,CSALTHTSYEQYF
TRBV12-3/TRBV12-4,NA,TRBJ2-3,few,TGTGCCAGCACCCCAGGTGGGGGCCGGGGGCCAGATACGCAGTATTTT,CASTPGGGRGPDTQYF
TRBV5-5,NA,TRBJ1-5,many,TGTGCCAGCAGCTTAGGCGGTACCAATCAGCCCCAGCATTTT,CASSLGGTNQPQHF
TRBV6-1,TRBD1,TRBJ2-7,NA,TGTGCCAGCAGTAGAGGACAGGAGCCCCTCGAGCAGTACTTC,CASSRGQEPLEQYF
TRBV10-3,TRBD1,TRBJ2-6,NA,TGTGCCATCAGTCCGAGAGGGGGACAGTGGAGCTCTGGGGCCAACGTCCTGACTTTC,CAISPRGGQWSSGANVLTF
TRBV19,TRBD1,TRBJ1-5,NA,TGTGCCAGTAGTAATTATGACAGGGGTGGCAATCAGCCCCAGCATTTT,CASSNYDRGGNQPQHF
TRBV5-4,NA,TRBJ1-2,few,TGTGCCAGCAGCTTGGAGTCAGGATTCGGTGGCTACACCTTC,CASSLESGFGGYTF
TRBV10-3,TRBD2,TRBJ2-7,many,TGTGCCATCAGTAAACTAGCGGGGGACTCCTACGAGCAGTACTTC,CAISKLAGDSYEQYF
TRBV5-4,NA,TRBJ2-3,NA,TGTGCCAGCAGCGCCGACAGCCTCCGTGGGTATTTT,CASSADSLRGYF
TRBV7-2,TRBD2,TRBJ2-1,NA,TGTGCCAGCACCCCAGGACTAGCCTACAATGAGCAGTTCTTC,CASTPGLAYNEQFF
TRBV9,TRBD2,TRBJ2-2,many,TGTGCCAGCAGCACTCGACTAGCGGAGACCCCTACTCCCGGGGAGCTGTTTTTT,CASSTRLAETPTPGELFF
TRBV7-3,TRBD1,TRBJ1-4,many,TGTGCCAGCAGCCTGACAGGGGGGACTAATGAAAAACTGTTTTTT,CASSLTGGTNEKLFF
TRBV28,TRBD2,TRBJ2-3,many,TGTGCCAGCAGTTTCGGTATAGGGACTAGCGGAACAGATACGCAGTATTTT,CASSFGIGTSGTDTQYF
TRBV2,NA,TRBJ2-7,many,TGTGCCAGCAGTGGGACCTACGAGCAGTACTTC,CASSGTYEQYF
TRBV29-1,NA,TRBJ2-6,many,TGCAGCGTTATCCCCTCTGGGGCCAACGTCCTGACTTTC,CSVIPSGANVLTF
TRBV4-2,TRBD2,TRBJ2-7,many,TGTGCCAGCAGCTTCGTAGCGGGGGTAGCTCCCGAGCAGTACTTC,CASSFVAGVAPEQYF
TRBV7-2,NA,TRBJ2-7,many,TGTGCCAGCAGCCACGACAGAAGCTCCTACGAGCAGTACTTC,CASSHDRSSYEQYF
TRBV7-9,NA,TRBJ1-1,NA,TGTGCCAGCAGCTTGGAGGGGAAGGGGGAAAACACTGAAGCTTTCTTT,CASSLEGKGENTEAFF
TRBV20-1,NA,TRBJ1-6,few,TGCAGTGCCAGTATGGGAGTTTCACCCCTCCACTTT,CSASMGVSPLHF
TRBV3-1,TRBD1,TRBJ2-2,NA,TGTGCCAGCAGCCCCCGACGGACAGGGTCGGCCGGGGAGCTGTTTTTT,CASSPRRTGSAGELFF
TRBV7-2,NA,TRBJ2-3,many,TGTGCCAGCAGCTTAAGACCCGACAGACGATATACGCAGTATTTT,CASSLRPDRRYTQYF
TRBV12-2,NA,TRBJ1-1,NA,TGTGCAAGTCGCTCAGACAGGGGGCACGGTGAAGCTTTCTTT,CASRSDRGHGEAFF
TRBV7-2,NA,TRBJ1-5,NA,TGTGCCAGCAGCTTAATCAGCAGCCTCAATCAGCCCCAGCATTTT,CASSLISSLNQPQHF
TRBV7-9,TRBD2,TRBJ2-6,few,TGTGCCAGCAGCTTACTAGCGGCAACTGGGGCCAACGTCCTGACTTTC,CASSLLAATGANVLTF
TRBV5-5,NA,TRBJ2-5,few,TGTGCCAGCAGCTTGATGAGTCGCCGAGAGACCCAGTACTTC,CASSLMSRRETQYF
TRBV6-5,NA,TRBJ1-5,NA,TGTGACAGCAGTGAGGGAAACGGTCAGCCCCAGCATTTT,CDSSEGNGQPQHF
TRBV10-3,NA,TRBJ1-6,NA,TGTGCCATCAGTGATGGGTTCAGGGGCGTCGAGAATTCACCCCTCCACTTT,CAISDGFRGVENSPLHF
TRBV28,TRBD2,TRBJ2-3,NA,TGTGCCAGCAGCTCCGGGAGTGCGGGGGAGGGAGATACGCAGTATTTT,CASSSGSAGEGDTQYF
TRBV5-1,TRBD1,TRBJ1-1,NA,TGCGCCAGCAGCGGCGGGACAGAGAACACTGAAGCTTTCTTT,CASSGGTENTEAFF
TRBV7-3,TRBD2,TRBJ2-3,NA,TGTGCCAGCAGCTTTCCCACTAGCGGGACAGATACGCAGTATTTT,CASSFPTSGTDTQYF
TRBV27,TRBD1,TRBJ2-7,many,TGTGCCAGCAGACTGGGACAGGATTCCTACGAGCAGTACTTC,CASRLGQDSYEQYF